A selection of T cell receptor beta chains follows, all from one sample in a study of T cell responses to AZD1222 COVID-19 vaccine. The data were produced by immunoSEQ multiplex PCR, yet TCRdb's version contains in-frame clones alone and is incomplete. Among 75,000 to 100,000 clones listed, 92% were seen once. Here the sequenced sample was peripheral blood, taken 28 days after the second AZD1222 dose. All receptors come from an adult who received the AZD1222 COVID-19 vaccine. Both conserved end residues are part of each CDR3. A D gene is named only where the DNA matches it firmly. The size field is filled for only some rows; it gives once, few, many or a size class.

clone_size	v_call	d_call	j_call	cdr3_aa	cdr3_nt
once	TRBV20-1	.	TRBJ1-5	CSAPARQSQHF	TGCAGTGCCCCCGCACGGCAGTCCCAGCATTTT
.	TRBV29-1	.	TRBJ1-1	CSAMRGNTEAFF	TGCAGCGCCATGAGGGGGAACACTGAAGCTTTCTTT
.	TRBV3-1/TRBV3-2	.	TRBJ2-4	CASSQGVVSGKNIQYF	TGTGCCAGCAGCCAAGGGGTGGTTTCTGGCAAAAACATTCAGTACTTC
.	TRBV7-2	.	TRBJ1-6	CASSSIHSPLHF	TGTGCCAGCAGCTCGATTCATTCACCCCTCCACTTT
.	TRBV12-3/TRBV12-4	.	TRBJ1-3	CASSFGSGDTIYF	TGTGCCAGCAGTTTTGGGTCCGGGGACACCATATATTTT
.	TRBV7-8	TRBD2	TRBJ2-7	CASSLAREGREQYF	TGTGCCAGCAGCTTAGCCCGGGAGGGACGCGAGCAGTACTTC
.	TRBV7-2	TRBD1	TRBJ1-1	CASGQGVNTEAFF	TGTGCCAGCGGCCAGGGGGTGAACACTGAAGCTTTCTTT
.	TRBV9	.	TRBJ1-5	CASSVGGETAKHF	TGTGCCAGCAGCGTAGGGGGTGAGACAGCGAAGCATTTT
.	TRBV7-2	.	TRBJ2-7	CASSLGLGRTYEQYF	TGTGCCAGCAGCTTAGGGTTAGGGAGGACCTACGAGCAGTACTTC
.	TRBV6-6	.	TRBJ1-2	CASSYSRRDYGYTF	TGTGCCAGCAGTTACTCGAGGAGGGACTATGGCTACACCTTC
.	TRBV19	.	TRBJ1-4	CASSIGFLGQNEKLFF	TGTGCCAGTAGTATAGGGTTCCTGGGTCAGAATGAAAAACTGTTTTTT
.	TRBV5-1	.	TRBJ1-1	CASSGGHRNTEAFF	TGCGCCAGCAGCGGAGGACATCGGAACACTGAAGCTTTCTTT
.	TRBV2	.	TRBJ1-1	CASSEQPSNTEAFF	TGTGCCAGCAGTGAGCAGCCATCGAACACTGAAGCTTTCTTT
.	TRBV4-2	.	TRBJ1-1	CASSRRDGVIEAFF	TGTGCCAGCAGCCGACGGGACGGAGTCATCGAAGCTTTCTTT
once	TRBV19	TRBD1	TRBJ1-3	CASRRTGTETNTIYF	TGTGCCAGTAGAAGAACCGGGACAGAGACAAACACCATATATTTT
.	TRBV4-1	.	TRBJ1-2	CASSQAGPTNYGYTF	TGCGCCAGCAGCCAAGCGGGGCCGACAAACTATGGCTACACCTTC
.	TRBV7-6	.	TRBJ1-4	CASSLGPGTGEKLFF	TGTGCCAGCAGCTTAGGTCCTGGGACCGGTGAAAAACTGTTTTTT
.	TRBV6-6	.	TRBJ1-1	CASSYSRGSGTEAFF	TGTGCCAGCAGTTACTCGAGAGGGAGCGGAACTGAAGCTTTCTTT
.	TRBV5-4	TRBD1	TRBJ2-5	CASSFRGLQETQYF	TGTGCCAGCAGCTTCAGGGGGCTACAAGAGACCCAGTACTTC
.	TRBV12-3/TRBV12-4	.	TRBJ2-3	CASSLGSTDTQYF	TGTGCCAGCAGTTTGGGAAGCACAGATACGCAGTATTTT
.	TRBV5-1	TRBD1	TRBJ1-4	CASSSDLGGTGSEKLFF	TGCGCCAGCAGCTCCGATTTGGGAGGGACAGGGAGTGAAAAACTGTTTTTT
once	TRBV10-3	TRBD1	TRBJ2-2	CAISVSATGKNTGELFF	TGTGCCATCAGTGTATCCGCGACAGGGAAGAACACCGGGGAGCTGTTTTTT
.	TRBV4-2	TRBD1	TRBJ1-2	CASSPRGDRGNYGYTF	TGTGCCAGCAGTCCAAGGGGGGACAGGGGGAACTATGGCTACACCTTC
.	TRBV18	.	TRBJ1-2	CASHRAGYGYTF	TGTGCCAGCCACAGGGCCGGCTATGGCTACACCTTC
.	TRBV5-1	TRBD2	TRBJ2-1	CASSLTSGANNEQFF	TGCGCCAGCAGCCTCACTAGCGGGGCCAACAATGAGCAGTTCTTC
once	TRBV2	TRBD1	TRBJ1-2	CASSGTGQVYGYTF	TGTGCCAGCAGTGGCACGGGACAGGTTTATGGCTACACCTTC
.	TRBV28	TRBD1	TRBJ1-5	CATWETGFNQPQHF	TGTGCCACCTGGGAGACAGGGTTCAATCAGCCCCAGCATTTT
.	TRBV6-5	.	TRBJ2-7	CASGGATYEQYF	TGTGCCTCCGGCGGAGCCACCTACGAGCAGTACTTC
.	TRBV5-1	.	TRBJ2-3	CASSLGRPSSTDTQYF	TGCGCCAGCAGCTTAGGACGGCCTTCTAGCACAGATACGCAGTATTTT
once	TRBV5-1	.	TRBJ2-6	CASSLAASGANVLTF	TGCGCCAGCAGCTTGGCGGCCTCTGGGGCCAACGTCCTGACTTTC
.	TRBV10-1	.	TRBJ2-5	CASSAPDTVGTQYF	TGCGCCAGCAGTGCCCCAGATACTGTGGGGACCCAGTACTTC
.	TRBV5-1	.	TRBJ1-1	CASSFGQGRANTEAFF	TGCGCCAGCAGCTTCGGTCAAGGGAGGGCGAACACTGAAGCTTTCTTT
.	TRBV11-3	.	TRBJ2-5	CASSFGQRQQETQYF	TGTGCCAGCAGCTTCGGACAGAGACAACAAGAGACCCAGTACTTC
.	TRBV5-5	TRBD1	TRBJ1-6	CASSWRTGDGAPLHF	TGTGCCAGCAGCTGGAGGACAGGGGACGGGGCACCCCTCCACTTT
.	TRBV2	TRBD1	TRBJ2-3	CASEGAGTDTQYF	TGTGCCAGCGAGGGGGCCGGTACAGATACGCAGTATTTT
.	TRBV30	TRBD1	TRBJ1-5	CAWSPTGYNQPQHF	TGTGCCTGGAGTCCGACAGGGTACAATCAGCCCCAGCATTTT
.	TRBV18	TRBD1	TRBJ1-5	CASAPSQGINQPQHF	TGTGCCAGCGCCCCCTCACAGGGGATCAATCAGCCCCAGCATTTT
.	TRBV11-3	TRBD2	TRBJ2-7	CASSLYGDSGGFAGEQYF	TGTGCCAGCAGCTTATATGGTGATAGCGGGGGGTTCGCAGGCGAGCAGTACTTC
.	TRBV6-6	.	TRBJ2-5	CASSPVVIPRPAPQETQYF	TGTGCCAGCAGTCCCGTTGTTATCCCGAGGCCCGCCCCGCAAGAGACCCAGTACTTC
once	TRBV30	.	TRBJ1-2	CAWSFKGRTNYGYTF	TGTGCCTGGAGTTTTAAAGGACGGACAAACTATGGCTACACCTTC